This passage covers 26 T cell receptor beta chains from one sample sequenced in a study of blood T cell repertoires in COVID-19. Some clones are missing from TCRdb's copy, which holds only in-frame ones; the method was immunoSEQ multiplex PCR. The table lists fewer than 200,000 clones, approximately 84% of them singletons, with 6% to 9% in the top ten. The sequencing input was peripheral blood. The receptor set was obtained from a middle-aged man who had recovered from COVID-19.

This clone was seen a single time. The rearrangement uses TRBV5-1 and TRBJ1-4; 7 nucleotides align to TRBD1. Germline assignment: CDR1 SGHRS and CDR2 YFSETQ. The ends lost 4 bases at V and 0 bases at J; junction bases unmatched: 6. The CDR3 extends over 16 amino acids. For the CDR3, the DNA is TGCGCCAGCAGCACGGGACAGTCCGCAACTAATGAAAAACTGTTTTTT. This gives the protein CASSTGQSATNEKLFF.

This clone occurred a few times. The chain carries TRBV6-4 and TRBJ2-3; weak D call: TRBD1 (6 bases). V was clipped by 0 bases and J by 4 bases, with 8 bases between them. The CDR3 extends over 14 amino acids. The V gene's germline CDR1 is MRHNA and CDR2 SNTAGT. This chain's CDR3 is CASSDSAGADTQYF. The CDR3, as DNA: TGTGCCAGCAGTGACTCGGCAGGGGCAGATACGCAGTATTTT.

This rearrangement joins TRBV7-8 to TRBJ2-3; possible D gene TRBD2, 5 bases. Germline-derived CDR1 and CDR2 are SGHVS and FQNEAQ. This CDR3 has 14 residues. The V and J ends lost 4 bases and 5 bases respectively, with 13 bases between them. CDR3 bases: TGTGCCAGCAGCTCCCTGCTAGCTTTAGATACGCAGTATTTT. It specifies CASSSLLALDTQYF.

This sequence joins TRBV5-8 and TRBJ1-2; D call uncertain. V was clipped by 0 bases and J by 7 bases, with 7 bases between them. This CDR3 region has 12 residues. CDR1 is SGHTS, CDR2 YDEGEE, per germline. This CDR3 is CASSLVGSGYTF. The CDR3 nucleotides read TGTGCCAGCAGCTTGGTCGGGAGTGGCTACACCTTC.

This clone has a handful of counts. J is TRBJ1-1 and V is TRBV7-2; D is possibly TRBD1 (6 bases). This CDR3 is 15 amino acids long. Trimming took off 0 bases at V and 8 bases at J, with 16 bases between the two ends. Germline values: CDR1 SGHTA, CDR2 FQGNSA. CDR3 sequence (DNA): TGTGCCAGCAGCTTAGCGAGGGGGAGGGGTGTCGAAGCTTTCTTT. Amino acids: CASSLARGRGVEAFF.

The chain couples TRBV12-3 or TRBV12-4 to TRBJ2-7, with D possibly being TRBD1 (5 bases). The CDR3 is made up of 12 amino acids. Trimming removed 5 bases at V and 9 bases at J, with 14 bases between. The chain's CDR3 is CASSRQFYWQYF. The CDR3 nucleotides read TGTGCCAGCAGTAGACAGTTCTACTGGCAGTACTTC.

The chain recombines TRBV13 with TRBJ2-6; D possibly corresponds to TRBD2 (5 bases). This CDR3 region has 14 residues. Germline V CDR1 and CDR2: PRHDT, FYEKMQ (reference sequence). V gave up 5 bases and J gave up 11 bases, with 16 bases separating them. Here the CDR3 reads CASSHVGSGDVLTF. In DNA, the CDR3 is TGTGCCAGCAGCCATGTAGGCAGCGGTGACGTCCTGACTTTC.

The rearrangement uses TRBV18 and TRBJ1-2; weak D call: TRBD1 (5 bases). CDR3 length equals 16 residues. With 2 bases removed from V and 2 bases from J, the gap between germline ends came to 15 bases. CDR1 is KGHSH and CDR2 is LQKENI in the germline V gene. The CDR3: CASSPEAQVLNYGYTF. For the CDR3, the DNA is TGTGCCAGCTCACCAGAGGCACAGGTACTCAACTATGGCTACACCTTC.

This chain links TRBV7-6 with TRBJ2-3, with D unresolved. The germline V gene has CDR1 SGHVS and CDR2 FNYEAQ. The CDR3 extends over 12 amino acids. V was clipped by 4 bases and J by 13 bases, with 15 bases between them. CDR3 residues: CASSSNNVHKYF. CDR3 bases: TGTGCCAGCAGCTCCAACAACGTTCACAAGTATTTT.

The chain joins TRBV9 to TRBJ2-5, with 16 bases that match TRBD2. Looked up from germline, CDR1 is SGDLS and CDR2 is YYNGEE. The CDR3 sequence is 16 residues long. V gave up 2 bases and J gave up 4 bases; unmatched junction bases: 2. The DNA of the CDR3 is TGTGCCAGCAGCGTGGGACTAGCGGGGGGGTCAGAGACCCAGTACTTC. It yields the protein CASSVGLAGGSETQYF.

Only a few counts were recorded for this clone. The sample contains more than one DNA sequence encoding this CDR3. This chain joins TRBV9 and TRBJ1-3; the D gene is possibly TRBD1 (5 bases). Germline CDR1 reads SGDLS; CDR2 reads YYNGEE. Trimming pared 4 bases from V and 4 bases from J, leaving 6 bases between. The CDR3 length is 12 residues. The CDR3 spells CASSRGGNTIYF. In DNA form, the CDR3 reads TGTGCCAGCAGCCGGGGGGGAAACACCATATATTTT.

This chain joins TRBV28 and TRBJ2-2; a possible D gene is TRBD2 (6 bases). Looked up from germline, CDR1 is MDHEN and CDR2 is SYDVKM. The CDR3 loop spans 16 amino acids. Trimming took off 10 bases at V and 5 bases at J, with 23 bases between the two ends. The CDR3 nucleotides are TGTGCCACTGGAGGGTGGGCAGGTGACGGGACCGGGGAGCTGTTTTTT. Amino acids: CATGGWAGDGTGELFF.

The V and J genes are TRBV6-5 and TRBJ1-1; 7 nucleotides align to TRBD1. The CDR3 loop spans 13 amino acids. Germline V lookup: CDR1 MNHEY, CDR2 SVGAGI. V was clipped by 6 bases and J by 1 base; unmatched bases: 2. CDR3 bases: TGTGCCAGCAGGGACAGGAAGAACACTGAAGCTTTCTTT. This sequence encodes CASRDRKNTEAFF.

The chain couples TRBV19 to TRBJ1-1, with D maybe TRBD1 (6 bases). The CDR3 is 15 residues long. The ends were cut back, 5 bases at V and 5 bases at J, with 18 bases in the middle. Germline V gene lookup returns CDR1 LNHDA and CDR2 SQIVND (reference sequence). CDR3 in amino acids: CASSSQGLPGTEAFF. Here the CDR3 DNA reads TGTGCCAGTAGTTCACAGGGACTACCAGGGACTGAAGCTTTCTTT.

The J gene is TRBJ2-7, the V gene TRBV11-3; D might be TRBD2 (5 bases). Trimming removed 5 bases from V and 0 bases from J, with 8 bases in between. The CDR3 runs to 13 residues. Germline V gene sequence: CDR1 SGHNT, CDR2 YENEEA. The CDR3 bases are TGTGCCAGCAGCCAAGAGGGCTCCTACGAGCAGTACTTC. The encoded protein is CASSQEGSYEQYF. The variable domain in full, completed from reference TRBV11-3 and TRBJ2-7, reads EAGVVQSPRYKIIEKKQPVAFWCNPISGHNTLYWYLQNLGQGPELLIRYENEEAVDDSQLPKDRFSAERLKGVDSTLKIQPAELGDSAVYLCASSQEGSYEQYFGPGTRLTVT.

The gene calls are TRBV7-9 and TRBJ2-3, with a possible D match to TRBD2 (6 bases). Trimming took off 6 bases at V and 0 bases at J, with 13 bases between the two ends. The CDR3 length is 15 residues. Per the germline V gene, CDR1 is SEHNR and CDR2 is FQNEAQ (reference sequence). The CDR3 region has the DNA TGTGCCAGCAGGGGGGGAGCGAGAAGCACAGATACGCAGTATTTT. Its translation: CASRGGARSTDTQYF. Combining the CDR3 with reference TRBV7-9 and TRBJ2-3 gives the whole variable domain DTGVSQNPRHKITKRGQNVTFRCDPISEHNRLYWYRQTLGQGPEFLTYFQNEAQLEKSRLLSDRFSAERPKGSFSTLEIQRTEQGDSAMYLCASRGGARSTDTQYFGPGTRLTVL.

V gene TRBV24-1 combines with J gene TRBJ1-2, with 8 bases identical to TRBD1. Germline lookup yields CDR1 KGHDR and CDR2 SFDVKD. This CDR3 is 15 amino acids long. The trim removed 7 bases at V and 0 bases at J, leaving 6 bases unmatched. CDR3 DNA: TGTGCCACCAGCCTCGGGACAGGCGCTAACTATGGCTACACCTTC. The encoded protein is CATSLGTGANYGYTF.

The chain links TRBV5-1 to TRBJ1-3; D might be TRBD1 (6 bases). Germline CDR1 is SGHRS and CDR2 is YFSETQ. The CDR3 is 14 residues long. Trimming left V 4 bases short and J 3 bases short, with 11 bases between. CDR3 DNA sequence: TGCGCCAGCAGCCTACAGGGAGATGGAAACACCATATATTTT. This codes for CASSLQGDGNTIYF.

This clone was seen once. The gene calls are TRBV9 and TRBJ2-7, with TRBD1 as a possible D gene (6 bases). V lost 2 bases to trimming and J lost 3 bases, with 15 bases between them. There are 15 residues in the CDR3. Germline CDR1 is SGDLS and CDR2 is YYNGEE. CDR3 amino acids: CASSVQPGHLYEQYF. The CDR3 coding sequence is TGTGCCAGCAGCGTGCAACCGGGACATCTCTACGAGCAGTACTTC.

This chain links TRBV19 with TRBJ2-3, with a tentative D call TRBD2 (6 bases). Trimming stripped 8 bases from V and 4 bases from J, with 16 bases between. Germline-derived CDR1 and CDR2 are LNHDA and SQIVND (reference sequence). The CDR3 consists of 14 residues. CDR3 protein: CASHTTSSPDTQYF. The CDR3 DNA sequence: TGTGCCAGTCACACAACTAGCTCTCCAGATACGCAGTATTTT.

This clone was picked up one time. This chain connects TRBV18 to TRBJ2-3; 9 nucleotides line up with TRBD2. The CDR3 sequence is 13 residues long. Germline V CDR1 and CDR2: KGHSH, LQKENI. With 6 bases clipped from V and 4 bases from J, the junction kept 2 bases outside the gene matches. DNA for the CDR3: TGTGCCAGCTCGGGACTAGCCCCAGATACGCAGTATTTT. This gives the protein CASSGLAPDTQYF.

Points on this clone: One end of the junction does not line up with germline, which may come from a read error. The gene calls are TRBV11-2 and TRBJ2-5, with D perhaps TRBD1 (5 bases). The CDR3 is made up of 14 amino acids. Germline V gene lookup returns CDR1 SGHAT and CDR2 FQNNGV. In DNA form, the CDR3 reads TGTGCCAGCAGCCTAGAGGACATACAAGAGACCCAGTACTTC. Protein sequence: CASSLEDIQETQYF.

This chain links TRBV5-4 with TRBJ1-2; 9 positions agree with TRBD1. The CDR3 sequence is 14 residues long. The J segment lost 7 bases and the V segment lost 4 bases, leaving 8 bases of the junction unmatched. Germline assignment: CDR1 SGHNT and CDR2 YYREEE (reference sequence). CDR3 nucleotides: TGTGCCAGCAGCCTGGACAGGGGTATCGCTGGCTACACCTTC. Translating it yields CASSLDRGIAGYTF.

This clone was observed a single time. The chain has TRBV5-6 and TRBJ2-2; D might be TRBD1 (6 bases). The CDR3 extends over 13 amino acids. Trimming removed 1 base from V and 6 bases from J, with 7 bases in between. Germline CDR1 SGHDT, CDR2 YYEEEE. CDR3: CASSLTGPGELFF. CDR3 nucleotide sequence: TGTGCCAGCAGCTTGACAGGGCCCGGGGAGCTGTTTTTT.

The J gene is TRBJ2-5, the V gene TRBV9; TRBD1 is a possible D gene (6 bases). This CDR3 comprises 13 residues. Germline V lookup: CDR1 SGDLS, CDR2 YYNGEE. The ends were cut back, 4 bases at V and 4 bases at J, with 11 bases in the middle. CDR3 bases: TGTGCCAGCAGCCCCGAGGGGGTAGAGACCCAGTACTTC. It yields the protein CASSPEGVETQYF.

The chain employs TRBV28 and TRBJ1-5, with D possibly matching TRBD1 (6 bases). The CDR3 has 14 residues. Germline lookup yields CDR1 MDHEN and CDR2 SYDVKM. V lost 7 bases to trimming and J lost 6 bases, with 16 bases between them. The CDR3 region is CASNYLRGLQPQHF. The CDR3 DNA reads as TGTGCCAGCAACTATCTCAGGGGTCTTCAGCCCCAGCATTTT.